One sample yielded the 5 T cell receptor beta chains listed below, sequenced in a study of blood T cells in healthy people across ages (dated by TCRdb to 2015 to 2017). Libraries were constructed by 5' RACE. The data were produced on an Illumina HiSeq 2500. A second PCR of about 6 to 12 cycles was run with a J-beta primer mix and a sample-barcoded 5' primer. TCRdb trimmed the raw reads at Q25, called clones with MiXCR and kept productive beta chains. Rows matching on CDR3 protein sequence are summarized as one entry with the most common DNA and genes. This sample comprises some 1 million distinct CDR3 sequences, around 43% of them detected only once. The top ten hold under 20% of the sample. The sample comprised blood. These TCRs come from a woman aged 55-70 years in good health.

In this sample, this clonotype turned up a few times. The chain carries TRBV7-2 and TRBJ2-5, with a tentative D call TRBD2 (6 bases). The V gene lost 5 bases and the J gene lost 9 bases, with 25 bases spanning the gap. CDR3 length equals 16 residues. Germline CDR1 reads SGHTA; CDR2 reads FQGNSA. The CDR3 coding sequence is TGTGCCAGCAGCCTATTAGGAGGGGCCCTACGGTCGGCCCAGTACTTC. It yields the protein CASSLLGGALRSAQYF.

The chain carries TRBV5-1 and TRBJ2-1; the D gene is possibly TRBD2 (6 bases). Trimming left V 3 bases short and J 7 bases short, with 11 bases between. The CDR3 covers 13 residues. CDR1 is SGHRS and CDR2 is YFSETQ in the germline V gene. The CDR3 loop is CASSSSGPNEQFF. The CDR3 DNA sequence: TGCGCCAGCAGCTCGAGCGGGCCAAATGAGCAGTTCTTC. The full variable domain, completed using reference TRBV5-1 and TRBJ2-1, is KAGVTQTPRYLIKTRGQQVTLSCSPISGHRSVSWYQQTPGQGLQFLFEYFSETQRNKGNFPGRFSGRQFSNSRSEMNVSTLELGDSALYLCASSSSGPNEQFFGPGTRLTVL.

On this clonotype: A much larger clone lies one base from this, so it may be a read error. The gene calls are TRBV29-1 and TRBJ2-5; D might be TRBD1 (6 bases). The J call may be in error: the DNA end matches TRBJ2-1 better. The CDR3 runs 13 residues. CDR1 and CDR2 from the germline V gene are SQVTM and ANQGSEA. The CDR3 nucleotides read TGCAGCGCCCCGGGACAATCCCAAGAGACCCAGTTCTTC. Its translation is CSAPGQSQETQFF.

The genes are TRBV5-4 and TRBJ2-1; possibly TRBD1 or TRBD2 for D (5 bases each). The germline CDR1 and CDR2 sequences are SGHNT and YYREEE (reference sequence). The CDR3 contains 18 residues. V was cut by 3 bases and J by 0 bases, with 19 bases left in between. This CDR3 is CASSSPKGRGLSYNEQFF. The CDR3 region has the DNA TGTGCCAGCAGCTCCCCCAAGGGGCGCGGGCTCTCCTACAATGAGCAGTTCTTC.

The chain links TRBV3-1 to TRBJ2-7, with 8 bases lining up with TRBD1. The CDR3 runs 16 residues. Germline lookup yields CDR1 LGHDT and CDR2 YNNKEL (reference sequence). Trimming removed 4 bases from V and 0 bases from J; junction bases left unmatched: 8. The CDR3 protein is CASSPARQGSSYEQYF. CDR3 coding DNA: TGTGCCAGCAGCCCCGCAAGACAGGGGAGCTCCTACGAGCAGTACTTC.